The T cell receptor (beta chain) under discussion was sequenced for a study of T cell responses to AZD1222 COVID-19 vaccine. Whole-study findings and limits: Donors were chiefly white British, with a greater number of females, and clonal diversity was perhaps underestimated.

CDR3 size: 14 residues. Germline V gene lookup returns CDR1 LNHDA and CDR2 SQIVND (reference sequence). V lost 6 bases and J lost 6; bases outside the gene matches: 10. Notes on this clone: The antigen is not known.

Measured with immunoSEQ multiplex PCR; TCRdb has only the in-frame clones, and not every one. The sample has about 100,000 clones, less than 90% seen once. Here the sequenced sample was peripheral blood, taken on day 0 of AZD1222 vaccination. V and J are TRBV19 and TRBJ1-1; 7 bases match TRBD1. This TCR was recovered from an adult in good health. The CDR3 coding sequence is TGTGCCAGTAGCCAGGGACAGCGAAACTCTGAAGCTTTCTTT. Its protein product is CASSQGQRNSEAFF.